This T cell receptor beta chain came from a study of identical twins. Study-level results: It was out-of-frame TCR alpha sharing in monozygotic twins that models underestimated. Invariant cells of the MAIT and iNKT types might have partly distorted the zero-insertion analyses.

TCRdb itself ran the 5' RACE reads through MiXCR, one entry per CDR3 protein. This table holds 550,000 to 800,000 distinct CDR3 sequences, about 7.1% found once. Of note for this clonotype: As yet, its antigen is unknown.

Germline assignment: CDR1 SGHVS and CDR2 FQNEAQ. V lost 5 bases and J lost 3, with 17 bases in between. This CDR3 is built from 16 residues. This sample was shared with a second study, whose subject was yellow fever vaccine responses in identical twins.

V and J are TRBV7-8 and TRBJ1-5; perhaps TRBD1 as D (6 bases). Source material: PBMCs. The TCR originated in a young woman in good health. The CDR3 nucleotides read TGTGCCAGCAGCGGGGGGGCACAGTTGGTCAATCAGCCCCAGCATTTT. This translates into CASSGGAQLVNQPQHF.